This record covers a single T cell receptor (beta chain). The antigen is undetermined. With 3 bases clipped from V and 7 bases from J, the junction kept 2 bases outside the gene matches. The CDR3 is 12 residues long. CDR1 is LGHNA, CDR2 YNFKEQ, per germline. Some clones are missing from TCRdb's copy, which holds only in-frame ones; the method was immunoSEQ multiplex PCR. The sample consists of approximately 150,000 clones, about nine tenths of them appearing once. Time point: baseline pretreatment blood. Noted treatment: 15 Gy SBRT to primary tumor, nephrectomy 4 weeks later. After SBRT, blood was collected at 2 and 4 weeks, plus baseline. The data belong to a study of radiation and T cells in renal cell carcinoma. Whole-study results and caveats: From baseline, blood top tumor clonotypes peaked at 2 weeks post-radiation.

Sequences were derived from blood, sampled from a patient whose treatment included radiotherapy and nephrectomy. The TCR comes from a woman in her 70s with renal cell carcinoma. The chain uses TRBV4-2 and TRBJ1-2; 7 bases are a match to TRBD1. The chain's CDR3 is CASSQGQSGYTF. The CDR3 DNA reads TGTGCCAGCAGCCAGGGACAGTCTGGCTACACCTTC.